The clone carrying this T cell receptor beta chain was found a few times. Its antigen is not known. One entry per CDR3 protein results from TCRdb running MiXCR on the 5' RACE reads. The sample yields 450,000 or so distinct CDR3 sequences, roughly 26% seen once. The data derive from a study of CD8 T cells in ankylosing spondylitis. Study-wide findings and caveats: Significantly higher representation of disease-linked clones was reported for matched ankylosing spondylitis synovial fluid. A TCR beta motif of eight highly homologous variants appeared characteristic of ankylosing spondylitis blood.

CDR3 length: 16 amino acids. Trimming removed 6 bases at V and 0 bases at J, with 12 bases between. CDR1 and CDR2 from the germline V gene are LNHDA and SQIVND (reference sequence). V and J are TRBV19 and TRBJ2-6; D uncertain. Sequences were obtained from blood, either unsorted or a sorted T cell fraction (not recorded which). The sequence was obtained from a male donor with ankylosing spondylitis. The CDR3 DNA reads TGTGCCAGTAGCCGGGTTATAGGCTCTGGGGCCAACGTCCTGACTTTC. As protein: CASSRVIGSGANVLTF.